This T cell receptor (beta chain) emerged from a study of early T cells in non-severe SARS-CoV-2 infection. Overall study context: Alpha and beta chains were unpaired, from unsorted whole-blood bulk RNA. Study-wide findings and caveats: Lookups in VDJdb leaned toward anti-spike CD8 responses and missed private and CD4 specificities.

Points on this clonotype: Its matching antigen is unknown.

The CDR3 sequence is 15 residues long. Germline CDR1 reads SGDLS; CDR2 reads YYNGEE. The V end lost 4 bases, the J end lost 0 bases, and 13 bases lay between the germline ends. Individual cDNA molecules each received unique molecular identifiers attached to them. MiXCR, applied by TCRdb to the 5' RACE reads, yields one record per CDR3 protein. The sample has around 71,000 distinct CDR3 sequences; more than 14% are singletons. The V call is TRBV9, the J call TRBJ1-1; the D is unclear. Sample: whole blood, taken at baseline. The sequence was collected from an adult who was a healthcare worker with PCR-confirmed SARS-CoV-2 infection or an uninfected control (not recorded which). The CDR3 DNA reads as TGTGCCAGCAGCCCCCGGTCGGGAATGAACACTGAAGCTTTCTTT. Translated: CASSPRSGMNTEAFF. Full variable domain (remainder filled in from reference TRBV9 and TRBJ1-1): DSGVTQTPKHLITATGQRVTLRCSPRSGDLSVYWYQQSLDQGLQFLIQYYNGEERAKGNILERFSAQQFPDLHSELNLSSLELGDSALYFCASSPRSGMNTEAFFGQGTRLTVV.